The clone carrying this TCR beta chain was recorded at least ten times. Its specificity is not known. This entry belongs to a study of Graves' ophthalmopathy and Graves' hyperthyroidism. Amplification of the TCR beta CDR3 regions used RNA transcripts (as template). HTBI primers were used in a first-round RT-PCR, which preceded a second-round multiplex PCR. TCRdb passed the multiplex PCR reads through MiXCR, listing each CDR3 protein once. The data hold fewer than 250,000 distinct CDR3 sequences, with 25% to 30% observed a single time. Study-wide results and limits: Clonotypes were expanded in thyroid at above 0.001 frequency, and most also appeared in blood. Researchers report that a 13-signature model separated ophthalmopathy from stable hyperthyroidism, posting roughly 90% sensitivity and about 80% specificity.

Ophthalmopathy was moderately-to-severely active, CAS at least 3, NOSPECS at least 4, lasting under 3 months. The trim removed 5 bases at V and 0 bases at J, leaving 6 bases unmatched. This CDR3 is 14 amino acids long. CDR1 is SQVTM and CDR2 is ANQGSEA in the germline V gene. Sequenced material: peripheral blood. This chain uses TRBV29-1 with TRBJ1-1, with 7 bases lining up with TRBD1. The sequence was obtained from a man aged 50 to 59 with Graves' ophthalmopathy. CDR3 DNA: TGCAGCGTTAGGACAGGAACGATGAACACTGAAGCTTTCTTT. Its protein product is CSVRTGTMNTEAFF.